One TCR beta chain is described in this entry. This clone was seen just once. This clone's antigen is unknown. Base qualities are missing; no much larger clone stands one base away. In the prospective study, participants were about 18 to 100 years old, resided in 24 geographic areas of the United States, and were enrolled through a virtual design. Cohort assignment in the prospective study relied on participant-reported clinical history from a screening survey and a study questionnaire. Recovered participants in ImmuneRACE Cohort 3 were defined by two consecutive negative NP/OP PCR tests, clearance by a healthcare professional, or resolution of symptoms. Mobile phlebotomists in the prospective study collected whole blood, serum and a nasopharyngeal or oropharyngeal swab from every participant. Participants in the prospective study had the option to provide additional blood draws and questionnaires over a 2-month period. Before DNA extraction, blood samples from the prospective study were shipped at room temperature or frozen.

The sample is drawn from a study of blood T cell repertoires in COVID-19 (dated by TCRdb to about 2020). In the study overall: Samples from collaborators originated in the United States, Italy and Spain and spanned both the acute and convalescent phases of COVID-19. Subjects who had been exposed to COVID-19, were actively infected with it, or had recovered from it provided the deeply sampled blood TCRbeta repertoires that made up the dataset. The repertoires were made available in a free public database intended to serve as a resource for research on the immune response to SARS-CoV-2. The sample metadata nearly always contained a de-identified subject ID, COVID-19 status, age in years and sex. HLA class I and class II types, where available, came from metadata supplied by the sample provider rather than from assay-based typing. The material from the prospective study consisted of cDNA or gDNA derived from T cells, B-cell-depleted T cells, or PBMCs. The samples were drawn from two sources: the first 160 participants of the ongoing ImmuneRACE study, and 950 to 1,500 subjects contributed by 6 global collaborators. Results and caveats for the whole study, not just this receptor: How much clinical and demographic metadata was included differed by source and by participant, and the metadata was provided uncurated.

TCRbeta CDR3 regions were amplified from genomic DNA by means of the immunoSEQ Assay, a bias-controlled multiplex PCR. Per the authors' processing: The number of nucleated cells in each sample was estimated from the amplification of reference gene primers within the assay. Sequence reads were collapsed and filtered to measure the absolute abundance of every unique TCRbeta CDR3 rearrangement. For each sample, productive Simpson clonality was calculated as the square root of Simpson's diversity index across productive rearrangements. Drawn from immuneACCESS, this table holds only the in-frame rearrangements with V and J called that TCRdb kept. Clones are partly lost; checked studies trace under half to an unresolved V gene and leave the rest unexplained. V, J and clone size derive from that table, while D and trimming were established from the DNA sequence. The sample records around 180,000 clones, 84% of which are singletons. In total, the top ten clones hold approximately 12% of the sample.

The CDR3 runs 14 amino acids, cysteine and phenylalanine included. CDR3 DNA only is kept here, 42 bases in frame from base 1. Trimming leaves V shorter by 4 bases and J shorter by 4 bases, with the junction holding 5 bases beyond the gene matches. From the germline V gene (reference sequence), CDR1 is MNHEY and CDR2 is SMNVEV. The receptor comes from a man aged 45 to 65 who had recovered from COVID-19. Sequenced material: PBMCs or T cells enriched from blood (not recorded which). The chain was built from TRBV27 and TRBJ1-1, with TRBD1 matching 8 junction bases. The DNA sequence follows: TGTGCCAGCAGTTCGGAGACAGGGGTCACTGAAGCTTTCTTT. Translated, it gives CASSSETGVTEAFF.